Below are 31 T cell receptor beta chains sequenced from a single sample in a study of blood T cell repertoires in COVID-19. Sequenced by immunoSEQ multiplex PCR; TCRdb stores in-frame clones only, minus some. The table shows 210,000 or so clones, with 84% occurring only once. Sequencing was carried out using peripheral blood. These receptors all come from a woman aged 50 to 65 with active or convalescent COVID-19.

The gene calls are TRBV19 and TRBJ1-2; the match to TRBD1 covers 7 bases. The CDR3 is made up of 13 amino acids. With V trimmed by 4 bases and J by 2 bases, 1 base remained unmatched. Germline V CDR1 and CDR2: LNHDA, SQIVND (reference sequence). DNA for the CDR3: TGTGCCAGTAGTAAGGACAGGAACTATGGCTACACCTTC. Its protein is CASSKDRNYGYTF.

This clone was counted a few times. The V call is TRBV6-6, the J call TRBJ2-5; perhaps TRBD1 as D (6 bases). The CDR3 consists of 14 residues. The germline CDR1 and CDR2 sequences are MNHNY and SVGAGI (reference sequence). V lost 6 bases to trimming and J lost 5 bases, with 16 bases between them. CDR3 residues: CASRPNRAAETQYF. The CDR3 bases are TGTGCCAGCAGGCCGAACAGGGCGGCTGAGACCCAGTACTTC.

The V and J genes are TRBV11-2 and TRBJ2-7; 11 bases agree with TRBD2. Germline V gene data show CDR1 as SGHAT and CDR2 as FQNNGV. The V gene end was trimmed by 1 base and the J gene end by 2 bases; junction bases not matched to a gene: 7. The CDR3 is made up of 17 amino acids. In nucleotides, the CDR3 is TGTGCCAGCAGCTTAGCTTTTGGGACTAGCGGCACCTACGAGCAGTACTTC. This translates into CASSLAFGTSGTYEQYF. Complete variable domain (other parts from reference TRBV11-2 and TRBJ2-7): EAGVAQSPRYKIIEKRQSVAFWCNPISGHATLYWYQQILGQGPKLLIQFQNNGVVDDSQLPKDRFSAERLKGVDSTLKIQPAKLEDSAVYLCASSLAFGTSGTYEQYFGPGTRLTVT.

The chain recombines TRBV7-6 with TRBJ2-1; D gene uncertain. Per germline, CDR1 SGHVS and CDR2 FNYEAQ. V lost 5 bases to trimming and J lost 0 bases, with 14 bases between them. The CDR3 is made up of 16 amino acids. CDR3 amino acids: CASSLQQISSYNEQFF. As DNA, the CDR3 is TGTGCCAGCAGCCTCCAACAGATTAGCTCCTACAATGAGCAGTTCTTC.

This clone was found once. J is TRBJ1-2 and V is TRBV3-1 (or the pseudogene TRBV3-2); TRBD1 might be the D (6 bases). The CDR3 has 15 amino acids. V was clipped by 4 bases and J by 2 bases, with 14 bases between them. CDR1 is LGHDT and CDR2 is YNNKEL in the germline V gene (reference sequence). The CDR3 nucleotides are TGTGCCAGCAGCCCGGCGGTCCAGGGGAACTATGGCTACACCTTC. Translated: CASSPAVQGNYGYTF.

The chain is built from TRBV7-2 and TRBJ1-6, with D perhaps matching TRBD1 (5 bases). Trimming stripped 5 bases from V and 7 bases from J, with 12 bases between. Germline CDR1 reads SGHTA; CDR2 reads FQGNSA. The CDR3 is 14 amino acids. This CDR3 is CASSLQGGNSPLHF. CDR3 sequence (DNA): TGTGCCAGCAGCCTTCAGGGTGGCAATTCACCCCTCCACTTT.

The gene calls are TRBV7-2 and TRBJ2-5, with TRBD2 matching 16 bases. Per the germline V gene, CDR1 is SGHTA and CDR2 is FQGNSA. J was trimmed by 4 bases and V by 5 bases; bases with no gene match: 10. The CDR3 contains 18 residues. This chain's CDR3 is CASSVGLAGGLQGETQYF. The CDR3 DNA is TGTGCCAGCAGCGTGGGACTAGCGGGGGGGCTGCAGGGAGAGACCCAGTACTTC.

The rearrangement uses TRBV15 and TRBJ1-2, with TRBD1 matching 7 bases. Trimming at V came to 0 bases and at J to 8 bases, leaving 3 bases not matched to a gene. This CDR3 spans 13 amino acids. The germline V gene has CDR1 LNHNV and CDR2 YYDKDF (reference sequence). The CDR3 is CATSRDRQGGYTF. The DNA for the CDR3 is TGTGCCACCAGCAGAGATCGACAGGGAGGCTACACCTTC.

The genes are TRBV4-1 and TRBJ2-3; 9 bases map to TRBD2. The CDR3 contains 22 residues. V was pared by 1 base and J by 6 bases, with 26 bases of the junction left unmatched. The V gene's germline CDR1 is MGHRA and CDR2 YSYEKL. The CDR3 nucleotides are TGCGCCAGCAGCCAAGGCGGCGACACCCCGAACCACCTAGCGGGGAGGAGGGATACGCAGTATTTT. Its protein is CASSQGGDTPNHLAGRRDTQYF.

In this sample, this clone turned up once. J is TRBJ2-3 and V is TRBV29-1; D remains ambiguous. There are 12 residues in the CDR3. Trimming removed 4 bases from V and 5 bases from J, with 10 bases in between. Germline assignment: CDR1 SQVTM and CDR2 ANQGSEA. The CDR3 DNA is TGCAGCGTTGGGAACAGCCAAGATACGCAGTATTTT. Protein sequence: CSVGNSQDTQYF.

The V and J genes are TRBV5-6 and TRBJ2-7; no reliable D call. The CDR3 loop spans 13 amino acids. Between the trimmed V and J ends, which lost 4 bases and 5 bases, there was a span of 13 bases. Germline CDR1 reads SGHDT; CDR2 reads YYEEEE. The CDR3 here is CASSPPRSDEQYF. The CDR3 nucleotides are TGTGCCAGCAGCCCGCCCCGGAGTGACGAGCAGTACTTC. The full variable domain, rest sourced from reference TRBV5-6 and TRBJ2-7, is DAGVTQSPTHLIKTRGQQVTLRCSPKSGHDTVSWYQQALGQGPQFIFQYYEEEERQRGNFPDRFSGHQFPNYSSELNVNALLLGDSALYLCASSPPRSDEQYFGPGTRLTVT.

The chain carries TRBV4-1 and TRBJ2-2, with 7 bases matching TRBD1. V lost 1 base, J lost 6 bases, and 5 bases stayed unmatched. Per germline, CDR1 MGHRA and CDR2 YSYEKL. The CDR3 contains 15 residues. For the CDR3, the DNA is TGCGCCAGCAGCCAAGTAAGGGGGCCGGCCGGGGAGCTGTTTTTT. Translation gives CASSQVRGPAGELFF.

V gene TRBV12-5 combines with J gene TRBJ1-1; D is ambiguous. The V and J ends lost 7 bases and 0 bases respectively, with 9 bases between them. CDR1 and CDR2 (germline): LGHNT, FRNRAP. The CDR3 extends over 13 amino acids. The CDR3 is CASALYMNTEAFF. DNA of the CDR3: TGTGCTAGTGCCTTATACATGAACACTGAAGCTTTCTTT.

V gene TRBV15 combines with J gene TRBJ2-1; possibly TRBD2 for D (5 bases). Germline V gene sequence: CDR1 LNHNV, CDR2 YYDKDF (reference sequence). V lost 1 base, J lost 4 bases, and 8 bases lay in between. This CDR3 region has 14 residues. In DNA, the CDR3 is TGTGCCACCAGCAGAGCACGGGAATACAATGAGCAGTTCTTC. Translating gives CATSRAREYNEQFF. The whole variable domain, filled in from reference TRBV15 and TRBJ2-1, reads DAMVIQNPRYQVTQFGKPVTLSCSQTLNHNVMYWYQQKSSQAPKLLFHYYDKDFNNEADTPDNFQSRRPNTSFCFLDIRSPGLGDTAMYLCATSRAREYNEQFFGPGTRLTVL.

The chain has TRBV3-1 (or the pseudogene TRBV3-2) and TRBJ2-3; 8 bases fit TRBD2. This CDR3 region has 16 residues. Looked up from germline, CDR1 is LGHDT and CDR2 is YNNKEL (reference sequence). Germline trimming cut 4 bases from V and 0 bases from J; bases unmatched to any gene: 6. Written as DNA, the CDR3 is TGTGCCAGCAGCCCCACACTAGCGGTTAGCACAGATACGCAGTATTTT. This encodes CASSPTLAVSTDTQYF.

V is TRBV28 and J is TRBJ2-3; 7 bases agree with TRBD1. Germline V lookup: CDR1 MDHEN, CDR2 SYDVKM. The CDR3 length is 14 residues. V lost 7 bases and J lost 8; bases outside the gene matches: 12. The CDR3 region has the DNA TGTGCCAGCACCAAGTTAGACAGGGCCGGTACGCAGTATTTT. Translated: CASTKLDRAGTQYF.

The gene calls are TRBV5-1 and TRBJ1-3; no definite D call. Trimming left V 7 bases short and J 2 bases short, with 16 bases between. CDR1 and CDR2 from the germline V gene are SGHRS and YFSETQ. The length of the CDR3 is 15 residues. The CDR3 DNA sequence: TGCGCCAGCCGGGGTAACGGCTATCCTGGAAACACCATATATTTT. Translation: CASRGNGYPGNTIYF.

The chain uses TRBV3-1 (or the pseudogene TRBV3-2) and TRBJ2-5; possibly TRBD2 for D (6 bases). The V end was cut by 1 base, the J end by 4 bases, with 13 bases between. The CDR3 has 15 amino acids. In germline, CDR1 is LGHDT, CDR2 YNNKEL (reference sequence). The CDR3 here is CASSQVSGRGETQYF. DNA for the CDR3: TGTGCCAGCAGCCAAGTATCCGGGCGGGGAGAGACCCAGTACTTC.

This clone was recorded a few times. The chain uses TRBV6-1 and TRBJ1-2; 9 bases align to TRBD1. CDR1 is MNHNS and CDR2 is SASEGT in the germline V gene. J gave up 5 bases and V 2 bases, and 15 bases lay outside the gene matches. The CDR3 contains 18 residues. CDR3 amino acids: CASSERFNTGTGRYGYTF. CDR3 in DNA: TGTGCCAGCAGTGAAAGATTTAACACGGGGACAGGGCGTTATGGCTACACCTTC.

This clone was observed a single time. The chain has TRBV15 and TRBJ1-2; tentatively, D is TRBD1 (5 bases). The V gene's germline CDR1 is LNHNV and CDR2 YYDKDF (reference sequence). V was cut by 0 bases and J by 8 bases, with 19 bases left in between. The CDR3 runs to 16 residues. The DNA of the CDR3 is TGTGCCACCAGCAGAGAAGGGGAATCAGCGACTGAAGGCTACACCTTC. Translating it yields CATSREGESATEGYTF.

The chain couples TRBV9 to TRBJ2-1, with D perhaps matching TRBD2 (5 bases). This CDR3 comprises 14 residues. V shed 3 bases and J shed 9 bases, with 16 bases lying between them. CDR1 and CDR2 from the germline V gene are SGDLS and YYNGEE. In DNA, the CDR3 is TGTGCCAGCAGCGCTCTCCCGGTGGGGAGTGAGCAGTTCTTC. Encoded protein: CASSALPVGSEQFF.

The chain combines TRBV5-1 with TRBJ1-2; 10 positions agree with TRBD1. The CDR3 length is 13 residues. Germline V gene data show CDR1 as SGHRS and CDR2 as YFSETQ. The V gene end was trimmed by 7 bases and the J gene end by 8 bases; junction bases not matched to a gene: 8. In DNA, the CDR3 is TGCGCCAGCTCGACAGGGGGCTTGTGGGGCTACACCTTC. Protein: CASSTGGLWGYTF.

CDR3 protein: CASSTPGTANFIAFF. As DNA, the CDR3 is TGTGCCAGTAGTACTCCAGGGACAGCTAACTTTATAGCTTTCTTT. V is TRBV19 and J is TRBJ1-1; 7 bases fit TRBD1. The CDR3 extends over 15 amino acids. Germline V gene sequence: CDR1 LNHDA, CDR2 SQIVND (reference sequence). The V gene end was trimmed by 4 bases and the J gene end by 10 bases; junction bases not matched to a gene: 15.

This clone was seen a single time. This chain connects TRBV29-1 to TRBJ1-1; a possible D gene is TRBD1 (5 bases). The germline V gene has CDR1 SQVTM and CDR2 ANQGSEA. The CDR3 loop spans 15 amino acids. The V end was cut by 7 bases, the J end by 5 bases, with 23 bases between. Here the CDR3 reads CSAAGGEDWDTEAFF. The CDR3 DNA is TGCAGCGCCGCCGGGGGGGAAGATTGGGATACTGAAGCTTTCTTT.

The chain links TRBV7-2 to TRBJ1-4; D is undetermined. This CDR3 contains 16 residues. Germline V gives CDR1 SGHTA, CDR2 FQGNSA. The germline V and J ends were trimmed by 5 bases and 3 bases, with 16 bases remaining between them. CDR3 loop: CASSPSTSVSNEKLFF. CDR3 DNA sequence: TGTGCCAGCAGCCCGAGCACTAGCGTATCTAATGAAAAACTGTTTTTT.

This chain links TRBV5-6 with TRBJ1-2; D gene unclear. V was shortened by 1 base and J by 6 bases, with 7 bases between the two germline ends. This CDR3 spans 12 amino acids. The germline CDR1 and CDR2 sequences are SGHDT and YYEEEE. DNA for the CDR3: TGTGCCAGCAGCTTGTCGGGGAATGGCTACACCTTC. It yields the protein CASSLSGNGYTF.

The chain recombines TRBV5-1 with TRBJ1-3; 8 bases agree with TRBD1. Germline V CDR1 and CDR2: SGHRS, YFSETQ. Unmatched junction bases numbered 5, after V lost 3 bases and J lost 0 bases. This CDR3 spans 16 amino acids. CDR3 residues: CASSSRGPRSGNTIYF. In DNA form, the CDR3 reads TGCGCCAGCAGCTCCAGGGGGCCTCGCTCTGGAAACACCATATATTTT.

This sequence joins TRBV5-1 and TRBJ1-1; a possible D gene is TRBD1 (5 bases). V shed 2 bases and J shed 0 bases, with 14 bases lying between them. Germline V gene lookup returns CDR1 SGHRS and CDR2 YFSETQ. There are 16 residues in the CDR3. CDR3 coding DNA: TGCGCCAGCAGCTTTGGGGCGGGGACCGTGAACACTGAAGCTTTCTTT. As protein: CASSFGAGTVNTEAFF.

There are a few counts of this clone. This chain joins TRBV10-3 and TRBJ2-5; 7 bases fit TRBD2. The CDR3 totals 15 residues. Germline loops: CDR1 ENHRY, CDR2 SYGVKD. V lost 8 bases and J lost 2; bases outside the gene matches: 11. CDR3 loop: CAIGGVGSQQETQYF. CDR3 bases: TGTGCCATCGGGGGGGTTGGTTCACAGCAAGAGACCCAGTACTTC.

The chain recombines TRBV28 with TRBJ1-2, with D possibly matching TRBD1 (6 bases). Trimming stripped 3 bases from V and 6 bases from J, with 11 bases between. The V gene's germline CDR1 is MDHEN and CDR2 SYDVKM. The CDR3 spans 13 residues. The CDR3 region has the DNA TGTGCCAGCAGTTTCCGGACAGCGGATGGCTACACCTTC. Translation gives CASSFRTADGYTF.

This rearrangement joins TRBV6-2 or TRBV6-3 to TRBJ2-5; 7 nucleotides match TRBD2. J was trimmed by 6 bases and V by 7 bases; bases with no gene match: 14. The CDR3 covers 15 residues. Germline-derived CDR1 and CDR2 are MNHEY and SVGEGT. CDR3 loop: CASTPWGGRRQTQYF. The CDR3, as DNA: TGTGCCAGCACCCCCTGGGGGGGGAGACGGCAGACCCAGTACTTC.